What follows are 16 T cell receptor beta chains derived from one specimen sequenced in a study of shared clonotypes between healthy human individuals. TCRdb's table, derived via immunoSEQ multiplex PCR, lists solely in-frame clones and lacks some. The sample records approximately 1,500,000 clones, about 96% being singletons. Sequenced material: naive CD4+ T cells sorted from blood. Subset of the sample: CD45RA+ positively selected. The receptors come from a man aged 30-40 years in good health.

This clone was seen only once. J is TRBJ2-1 and V is TRBV9; D could derive from TRBD1 or TRBD2 (5 bases each). V gave up 3 bases and J gave up 4 bases, with 11 bases separating them. The CDR3 consists of 14 residues. Germline V gene data show CDR1 as SGDLS and CDR2 as YYNGEE. The CDR3 nucleotides read TGTGCCAGCAGCGCGATGGGACGGTACAATGAGCAGTTCTTC. Residues: CASSAMGRYNEQFF.

The rearrangement joins TRBV11-2 to TRBJ2-1; D gene ambiguous. Germline CDR1 SGHAT, CDR2 FQNNGV. V was pared by 1 base and J by 6 bases, with 16 bases between. The CDR3 contains 16 residues. The CDR3 DNA follows: TGTGCCAGCAGCTTAGTCTCTTATCTCCGACTCAATGAGCAGTTCTTC. Translated: CASSLVSYLRLNEQFF. Complete variable domain (other parts from reference TRBV11-2 and TRBJ2-1): EAGVAQSPRYKIIEKRQSVAFWCNPISGHATLYWYQQILGQGPKLLIQFQNNGVVDDSQLPKDRFSAERLKGVDSTLKIQPAKLEDSAVYLCASSLVSYLRLNEQFFGPGTRLTVL.

The V call is TRBV5-1, the J call TRBJ1-2, with 7 nucleotides matching TRBD1. The CDR3 contains 18 residues. In germline, CDR1 is SGHRS, CDR2 YFSETQ. With 0 bases clipped from V and 6 bases from J, the junction kept 17 bases outside the gene matches. The CDR3 DNA reads as TGCGCCAGCAGCTTGGCCGCACGGGACAGCCCACGTCCTAATGGCTACACCTTC. Its protein is CASSLAARDSPRPNGYTF.

The chain is built from TRBV27 and TRBJ1-2, with 8 bases identical to TRBD1. Germline CDR1 reads MNHEY; CDR2 reads SMNVEV (reference sequence). Trimming cost V 6 bases and J 4 bases; bases outside gene matches: 7. This CDR3 spans 14 amino acids. CDR3 amino acids: CASSRGTGIYGYTF. CDR3 sequence (DNA): TGTGCCAGCAGCCGCGGGACAGGAATCTATGGCTACACCTTC.

This clone appeared once. In DNA, the CDR3 is TGTGCCAGCAGTCCCACAGGGGGGAGATACAATGAGCAGTTCTTC. It encodes CASSPTGGRYNEQFF. The chain couples TRBV6-6 to TRBJ2-1; TRBD1 agrees at 8 bases. Germline V gene data show CDR1 as MNHNY and CDR2 as SVGAGI (reference sequence). The ends lost 5 bases at V and 4 bases at J; junction bases unmatched: 7. The length of the CDR3 is 15 residues.

V gene TRBV27 combines with J gene TRBJ2-5; TRBD1 aligns across 7 bases. CDR3 length: 13 residues. V trimming: 6 bases; J trimming: 7 bases; junction bases outside the gene matches: 8. Germline V lookup: CDR1 MNHEY, CDR2 SMNVEV (reference sequence). Written as DNA, the CDR3 is TGTGCCAGCAGACCGACAGGGATCGGGACCCAGTACTTC. Translating gives CASRPTGIGTQYF.

The chain links TRBV5-1 to TRBJ1-2; 7 nucleotides align to TRBD1. J lost 2 bases, V lost 4 bases, and 2 bases had no gene match. The V gene's germline CDR1 is SGHRS and CDR2 YFSETQ. The CDR3 is 13 residues long. The CDR3 is CASSQGQNYGYTF. In DNA form, the CDR3 reads TGCGCCAGCAGCCAGGGACAGAACTATGGCTACACCTTC.

In the case of this clone: In the same sample, other DNA sequences code for this CDR3. J is TRBJ1-1 and V is TRBV5-1; D call uncertain. This CDR3 contains 14 residues. Trimming shortened V by 0 bases and J by 1 base, and 7 bases separated the two germline ends. CDR1 and CDR2 from the germline V gene are SGHRS and YFSETQ. CDR3 protein: CASSLGLPNTEAFF. DNA for the CDR3: TGCGCCAGCAGCTTGGGGCTGCCGAACACTGAAGCTTTCTTT. The whole variable domain, filled in from reference TRBV5-1 and TRBJ1-1, reads KAGVTQTPRYLIKTRGQQVTLSCSPISGHRSVSWYQQTPGQGLQFLFEYFSETQRNKGNFPGRFSGRQFSNSRSEMNVSTLELGDSALYLCASSLGLPNTEAFFGQGTRLTVV.

The chain uses TRBV9 and TRBJ2-2, with D uncertain. There are 17 residues in the CDR3. V gave up 7 bases and J gave up 6 bases, with 25 bases separating them. CDR1 and CDR2 (germline): SGDLS, YYNGEE. The CDR3 sequence: CASAPRARHLMAGELFF. As DNA, the CDR3 is TGTGCCAGCGCGCCCCGGGCACGGCACTTGATGGCCGGGGAGCTGTTTTTT.

This rearrangement joins TRBV4-2 to TRBJ2-1, with 8 bases lining up with TRBD2. J was trimmed by 5 bases and V by 1 base; bases with no gene match: 4. The V gene's germline CDR1 is LGHNA and CDR2 YNFKEQ. This CDR3 contains 15 residues. DNA of the CDR3: TGTGCCAGCAGCCAAGGAAAAGCGGGGGACAATGAGCAGTTCTTC. Translating gives CASSQGKAGDNEQFF.

The J gene is TRBJ2-3, the V gene TRBV9, with a weak D call TRBD1 (6 bases). V was trimmed by 3 bases and J by 7 bases, leaving 9 bases between them. This CDR3 is built from 12 residues. In germline, CDR1 is SGDLS, CDR2 YYNGEE. The CDR3 sequence: CASSAGANTQYF. CDR3 sequence (DNA): TGTGCCAGCAGCGCAGGGGCAAATACGCAGTATTTT.

For this clone: The same CDR3 is also encoded by other DNA sequences in this sample. The chain has TRBV5-4 and TRBJ2-5, with D perhaps being TRBD1 or TRBD2 (6 bases each). Germline CDR1 SGHNT, CDR2 YYREEE (reference sequence). The V end was cut by 1 base, the J end by 5 bases, with 9 bases between. The CDR3 totals 13 residues. The CDR3 nucleotides read TGTGCCAGCAGCTTGCGAGGGGGGGAGACCCAGTACTTC. Its protein product is CASSLRGGETQYF.

This clone was seen only once. The V call is TRBV21-1, the J call TRBJ1-4. TRBV21-1 is a pseudogene segment. CDR3 length: 16 amino acids. The CDR3 here is CASSKVVGRFNEKLFF. For the CDR3, the DNA is TGTGCCAGCAGCAAAGTGGTCGGACGGTTTAATGAAAAACTGTTTTTT.

V usage is TRBV18 and J usage is TRBJ1-5, with 8 bases that match TRBD1. Trimming at V came to 5 bases and at J to 6 bases, leaving 6 bases not matched to a gene. The germline V gene encodes CDR1 KGHSH and CDR2 LQKENI. This CDR3 comprises 14 residues. The chain's CDR3 is CASSGQGAVQPQHF. The CDR3 region has the DNA TGTGCCAGCTCAGGTCAGGGGGCCGTTCAGCCCCAGCATTTT.

The chain's CDR3 is CASSFLQGPSSYNEQFF. CDR3 nucleotide sequence: TGTGCCAGCAGCTTCTTACAGGGGCCTAGCTCCTACAATGAGCAGTTCTTC. This chain joins TRBV7-9 and TRBJ2-1; 7 nucleotides align to TRBD1. CDR1 and CDR2 (germline): SEHNR, FQNEAQ (reference sequence). The CDR3 is 17 residues long. The V segment lost 3 bases and the J segment 0 bases; nucleotides outside the gene matches: 8.

The CDR3 region is CASSIVLGLAGTYEQYF. In DNA form, the CDR3 reads TGTGCCAGTAGTATAGTTCTGGGACTAGCAGGAACCTACGAGCAGTACTTC. The rearrangement links TRBV19 to TRBJ2-7, with TRBD2 matching 9 bases. CDR1 is LNHDA and CDR2 is SQIVND in the germline V gene (reference sequence). CDR3 length: 17 amino acids. Losses at the gene ends were 1 base for V and 2 bases for J; bases not matched to a gene: 9.